These T cell receptor beta chains were read from a single sample in a study of T cell responses to AZD1222 COVID-19 vaccine. The data were produced by immunoSEQ multiplex PCR, yet TCRdb's version contains in-frame clones alone and is incomplete. In the table there are roughly 120,000 clones, 87% of which are singletons. Source: peripheral blood, taken on day 0 of AZD1222 vaccination. These receptors came from an adult in good health. The CDR3 runs from the conserved cysteine through the conserved F or W. D genes are given only for firm matches.

v_gene	j_gene	d_gene	CDR3aa
TRBV7-8	TRBJ1-1	TRBD1	CASSLVTGPTEAFF
TRBV3-1/TRBV3-2	TRBJ2-3	TRBD1	CASSQTGEGDTQYF
TRBV7-9	TRBJ1-2	-	CASSLEANYGYTF
TRBV10-3	TRBJ2-1	-	CAISQGWEMGEQFF
TRBV18	TRBJ2-7	-	CASSATVRSWEQYF
TRBV5-6	TRBJ2-5	-	CASSPRGYQGETQYF
TRBV7-9	TRBJ2-4	TRBD1	CASSLASRGRENIQYF
TRBV2	TRBJ2-1	-	CASSESGGARNEQFF
TRBV7-9	TRBJ2-3	TRBD2	CASSLGAGGSISTDTQYF
TRBV6-5	TRBJ2-3	-	CASTPGGTQYF
TRBV19	TRBJ2-1	-	CASSAQKGLAEQFF
TRBV20-1	TRBJ2-5	-	CSASGGTQYF
TRBV19	TRBJ1-2	TRBD1	CASSTRQGGQRGYTF
TRBV29-1	TRBJ2-1	-	CSVAGGDPLAGQFF
TRBV15	TRBJ1-1	TRBD1	CATSGYRDRGNTEAFF
TRBV12-3/TRBV12-4	TRBJ1-1	-	CASGGVNTEAFF
TRBV2	TRBJ2-1	TRBD1	CASSEAGTGSNEQFF
TRBV5-6	TRBJ2-1	-	CASSPWTATSSYNEQFF
TRBV6-5	TRBJ1-4	-	CASSLGGREKLFF
TRBV6-2/TRBV6-3	TRBJ2-7	-	CASSYLESIYEQYF
TRBV5-1	TRBJ1-6	-	CASSEGTPGLSSYNSPLHF
TRBV2	TRBJ2-3	TRBD1	CASSDRTGASTDTQYF
TRBV3-1/TRBV3-2	TRBJ2-4	-	CASSQEGGRLLAKNIQYF
TRBV7-9	TRBJ2-1	TRBD1	CASSLTWDRAGEQFF
TRBV6-5	TRBJ1-1	TRBD1	CATRTGGRNTEAFF